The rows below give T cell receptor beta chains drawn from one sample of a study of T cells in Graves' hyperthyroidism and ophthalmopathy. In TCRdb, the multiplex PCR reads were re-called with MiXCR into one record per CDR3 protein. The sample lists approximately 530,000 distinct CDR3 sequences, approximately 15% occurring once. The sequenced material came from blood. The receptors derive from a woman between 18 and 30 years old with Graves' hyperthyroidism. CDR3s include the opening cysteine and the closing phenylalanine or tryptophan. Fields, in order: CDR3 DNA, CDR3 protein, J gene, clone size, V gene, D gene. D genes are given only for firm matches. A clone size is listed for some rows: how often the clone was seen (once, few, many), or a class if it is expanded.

CDR3 DNA: TGTGCCAGCAGCCAAGATCGCACAAACCGGAAGGCGGATACGCAGTATTTT
CDR3 protein: CASSQDRTNRKADTQYF
J gene: TRBJ2-3
clone size: many
V gene: TRBV3-1
D gene: NA

CDR3 DNA: TGTGCCAGCAGCTCGGACAGCAGAACCTACGAGCAGTACTTC
CDR3 protein: CASSSDSRTYEQYF
J gene: TRBJ2-7
clone size: many
V gene: TRBV7-9
D gene: NA

CDR3 DNA: TGCGCCAGCAGCCAAGATTTACAGGGGGGGTACGAGCAGTACTTC
CDR3 protein: CASSQDLQGGYEQYF
J gene: TRBJ2-7
clone size: few
V gene: TRBV4-1
D gene: NA

CDR3 DNA: TGCAGTGCTAGAGGCTTGACGGGAGTCCCTGAAGCTTTCTTT
CDR3 protein: CSARGLTGVPEAFF
J gene: TRBJ1-1
clone size: many
V gene: TRBV20-1
D gene: NA

CDR3 DNA: TGTGCCAGCAGCTCCCTAGCGGGAGCTCTCGAGCAGTACTTC
CDR3 protein: CASSSLAGALEQYF
J gene: TRBJ2-7
clone size: many
V gene: TRBV7-2
D gene: TRBD2

CDR3 DNA: TGTGCCAGCAGCTTAGAATTGCTGGCGGGGGGGAACACCGGGGAGCTGTTTTTT
CDR3 protein: CASSLELLAGGNTGELFF
J gene: TRBJ2-2
clone size: NA
V gene: TRBV7-2
D gene: TRBD2

CDR3 DNA: TGTGCCGAGGCGGAGGGGGTGCCCACAGATACGCAGTATTTT
CDR3 protein: CAEAEGVPTDTQYF
J gene: TRBJ2-3
clone size: NA
V gene: TRBV2
D gene: NA

CDR3 DNA: TGCGCCAGCAGCTTGTCCGGGGTAAACACAGATACGCAGTATTTT
CDR3 protein: CASSLSGVNTDTQYF
J gene: TRBJ2-3
clone size: NA
V gene: TRBV5-1
D gene: NA

CDR3 DNA: TGTGCCAGCAGTGCTAGTATAGCCAGGGGGAATATGAACACTGAAGCTTTCTTT
CDR3 protein: CASSASIARGNMNTEAFF
J gene: TRBJ1-1
clone size: NA
V gene: TRBV25-1
D gene: TRBD1

CDR3 DNA: TGCAGCGTTGTTGTGTCGACAGCCGGATACGAGCAGTACTTC
CDR3 protein: CSVVVSTAGYEQYF
J gene: TRBJ2-7
clone size: few
V gene: TRBV29-1
D gene: NA

CDR3 DNA: TGCGCCAGCAGCAGGACAGGGAACGACAATGAGCAGTTCTTC
CDR3 protein: CASSRTGNDNEQFF
J gene: TRBJ2-1
clone size: NA
V gene: TRBV5-1
D gene: TRBD1

CDR3 DNA: TGTGCCAGCAGCCTCGGGACCTTCAATGAGCAGTTCTTC
CDR3 protein: CASSLGTFNEQFF
J gene: TRBJ2-1
clone size: many
V gene: TRBV7-2
D gene: NA

CDR3 DNA: TGCAGTGCTAGAGATGGACAGGAGGGAGAGACCCAGTACTTC
CDR3 protein: CSARDGQEGETQYF
J gene: TRBJ2-5
clone size: few
V gene: TRBV20-1
D gene: NA

CDR3 DNA: TGTGCCATCAGTCCAGGCGGGAGGGGGGGTGAGCAGTTCTTC
CDR3 protein: CAISPGGRGGEQFF
J gene: TRBJ2-1
clone size: NA
V gene: TRBV10-3
D gene: TRBD2

CDR3 DNA: TGTGCCAGCAGCTCACTAGCGGGGGCATTGGGCGAGCAGTACTTC
CDR3 protein: CASSSLAGALGEQYF
J gene: TRBJ2-7
clone size: few
V gene: TRBV11-2
D gene: TRBD2

CDR3 DNA: TGTGCCAGCAGTTTATTGACTAGCGGGAAATATACAGATACGCAGTATTTT
CDR3 protein: CASSLLTSGKYTDTQYF
J gene: TRBJ2-3
clone size: many
V gene: TRBV28
D gene: TRBD2

CDR3 DNA: TGTGCCAGCAGCTTAAGTCTCCCGGGAGAGAACACTGAAGCTTTCTTT
CDR3 protein: CASSLSLPGENTEAFF
J gene: TRBJ1-1
clone size: NA
V gene: TRBV7-9
D gene: NA

CDR3 DNA: TGTGCCAGCTCACCGGGACAGGGCCCCAGGAGCAATCAGCCCCAGCATTTT
CDR3 protein: CASSPGQGPRSNQPQHF
J gene: TRBJ1-5
clone size: NA
V gene: TRBV18
D gene: TRBD1

CDR3 DNA: TGCAGTGCTAGAGAATCGTCAAGCGGGGCGACAGATACGCAGTATTTT
CDR3 protein: CSARESSSGATDTQYF
J gene: TRBJ2-3
clone size: many
V gene: TRBV20-1
D gene: TRBD2

CDR3 DNA: TGTGCCAGCAGCTTAGTGAGACAGGGGAGAGAATCTGGAAACACCATATATTTT
CDR3 protein: CASSLVRQGRESGNTIYF
J gene: TRBJ1-3
clone size: many
V gene: TRBV11-2
D gene: TRBD1

CDR3 DNA: TGTGCCAGCAGGGGACAGATTAATAGCAATCAGCCCCAGCATTTT
CDR3 protein: CASRGQINSNQPQHF
J gene: TRBJ1-5
clone size: NA
V gene: TRBV4-2
D gene: TRBD1

CDR3 DNA: TGTGCCAGCAGTGAGGAGGTTGTGAACACTGAAGCTTTCTTT
CDR3 protein: CASSEEVVNTEAFF
J gene: TRBJ1-1
clone size: many
V gene: TRBV6-1
D gene: NA

CDR3 DNA: TGTGCCACCAGTGATGAAACGCAGGGACCTGGTTCCTACGAGCAGTACTTC
CDR3 protein: CATSDETQGPGSYEQYF
J gene: TRBJ2-7
clone size: many
V gene: TRBV24-1
D gene: NA

CDR3 DNA: TGTGCCAAGACTAGCCTGGCCAAAAACATTCAGTTCTTC
CDR3 protein: CAKTSLAKNIQFF
J gene: TRBJ2-1
clone size: NA
V gene: TRBV6-2/TRBV6-3
D gene: TRBD2

CDR3 DNA: TGTGCCACCAGTGATTGGTGGGGGGCCGAGATTAATGAGCAGTTCTTC
CDR3 protein: CATSDWWGAEINEQFF
J gene: TRBJ2-1
clone size: many
V gene: TRBV24-1
D gene: NA

CDR3 DNA: TGTGCCAGCAGCTTAAAGGGGCCCGGAAACACCATATATTTT
CDR3 protein: CASSLKGPGNTIYF
J gene: TRBJ1-3
clone size: NA
V gene: TRBV7-8
D gene: NA

CDR3 DNA: TGTGCCAGCAGCCAGTCCGGCACAGATACGCAGTATTTT
CDR3 protein: CASSQSGTDTQYF
J gene: TRBJ2-3
clone size: many
V gene: TRBV3-1
D gene: NA

CDR3 DNA: TGTGCCAGCAGTTACCGGGACAGGGCGCACAATGAGCAGTTCTTC
CDR3 protein: CASSYRDRAHNEQFF
J gene: TRBJ2-1
clone size: many
V gene: TRBV28
D gene: TRBD1

CDR3 DNA: TGTGCCAGCAGTTTTTATTGGGACAGCCGTGCCTACGAGCAGTACTTC
CDR3 protein: CASSFYWDSRAYEQYF
J gene: TRBJ2-7
clone size: few
V gene: TRBV28
D gene: TRBD1

CDR3 DNA: TGTGCCAGCAGATCCGACACGTACGAGCAGTACTTC
CDR3 protein: CASRSDTYEQYF
J gene: TRBJ2-7
clone size: many
V gene: TRBV11-2
D gene: NA

CDR3 DNA: TGTGCCAGCAGTTTTATCTACGGGACATACACCGGGGAGCTGTTTTTT
CDR3 protein: CASSFIYGTYTGELFF
J gene: TRBJ2-2
clone size: few
V gene: TRBV12-3/TRBV12-4
D gene: NA

CDR3 DNA: TGTGCTAGTGGTTTGTCCCGGGATGCTTTAGCCAAAAACATTCAGTACTTC
CDR3 protein: CASGLSRDALAKNIQYF
J gene: TRBJ2-4
clone size: NA
V gene: TRBV12-5
D gene: NA

CDR3 DNA: TGTGTCAGCAGCCAAGATTTCGGAAATCAGCCCCAGCATTTT
CDR3 protein: CVSSQDFGNQPQHF
J gene: TRBJ1-5
clone size: NA
V gene: TRBV3-1
D gene: NA

CDR3 DNA: TGCAGCGTCCTTCGGACTAGCGGGGGGGGGGATTATGAGCAGTTCTTC
CDR3 protein: CSVLRTSGGGDYEQFF
J gene: TRBJ2-1
clone size: few
V gene: TRBV29-1
D gene: TRBD2

CDR3 DNA: TGTGCCAGCAGCTTGACAGCCCTAGGGTACAATGAGCAGTTCTTC
CDR3 protein: CASSLTALGYNEQFF
J gene: TRBJ2-1
clone size: NA
V gene: TRBV5-5
D gene: NA

CDR3 DNA: TGTGCCAGCAGCTTAGCCATCGGTACAGGATACGAGCAGTACTTC
CDR3 protein: CASSLAIGTGYEQYF
J gene: TRBJ2-7
clone size: many
V gene: TRBV7-2
D gene: NA

CDR3 DNA: TGCGCCAGCAGCCAAGGGATAGGAGGGGAGGTCTACAATGAGCAGTACTTC
CDR3 protein: CASSQGIGGEVYNEQYF
J gene: TRBJ2-7
clone size: few
V gene: TRBV4-1
D gene: NA